A single sample gave rise to the 4 T cell receptor beta chains below, sequenced in a study of T cells in Graves' hyperthyroidism and ophthalmopathy (dated by TCRdb to about 2019). The protocol used for the library was multiplex PCR. The data were produced on an Illumina HiSeq 2000. The TCR beta CDR3 regions were amplified from the RNA transcripts. For the first round of RT-PCR on the TCR CDR3, the HTBI primer set was used together with the Qiagen OneStep RT-PCR kit. The raw public reads went through TCRdb reprocessing: fastp at Q25, MiXCR clone calling, in-frame beta chains kept. Every CDR3 protein is listed once, alongside the most common genes and DNA of its rows. Present in this sample are approximately 520,000 distinct CDR3 sequences, under 25% of which were seen just once. The ten largest clones represent less than 30% of the sample. Sequenced material: blood. The source is a young man with Graves' hyperthyroidism.

This clonotype was detected ten times or more. The chain uses TRBV30 and TRBJ2-7; 7 nucleotides align to TRBD2. This CDR3 region has 12 residues. Germline V lookup: CDR1 GTSNPN, CDR2 SVGIG (reference sequence). The V segment lost 2 bases and the J segment 4 bases; nucleotides outside the gene matches: 2. This CDR3 is CAWSWGGYEQYF. The DNA for the CDR3 is TGTGCCTGGAGTTGGGGGGGGTACGAGCAGTACTTC.

The chain joins TRBV11-2 to TRBJ2-7, with D possibly being TRBD1 or TRBD2 (7 bases each). The CDR3 length is 16 residues. The V gene's germline CDR1 is SGHAT and CDR2 FQNNGV. The V end lost 5 bases, the J end lost 2 bases, and 19 bases lay between the germline ends. The CDR3 nucleotides are TGTGCCAGCAGCCCTAGGGGGCTAGCGGCTGCCTACGAGCAGTACTTC. It is translated as CASSPRGLAAAYEQYF. Complete variable domain (other parts from reference TRBV11-2 and TRBJ2-7): EAGVAQSPRYKIIEKRQSVAFWCNPISGHATLYWYQQILGQGPKLLIQFQNNGVVDDSQLPKDRFSAERLKGVDSTLKIQPAKLEDSAVYLCASSPRGLAAAYEQYFGPGTRLTVT.

This clonotype has more than one count but fewer than ten. V usage is TRBV6-1 and J usage is TRBJ2-5, with a weak D call TRBD2 (5 bases). Trimming pared 7 bases from V and 5 bases from J, leaving 14 bases between. CDR1 and CDR2 from the germline V gene are MNHNS and SASEGT. The CDR3 covers 13 residues. The CDR3, as DNA: TGTGCCAGCACGAGAGGGTCGGAGGAGACCCAGTACTTC. This translates into CASTRGSEETQYF.

The sample holds many counts of this clonotype. Here the CDR3 reads CASNQQGSGANVLTF. Written as DNA, the CDR3 is TGTGCCAGCAACCAACAGGGGTCTGGGGCCAACGTCCTGACTTTC. The chain couples TRBV13 to TRBJ2-6; 7 bases agree with TRBD1. V shed 7 bases and J 1 base; nucleotides not matched to a gene: 4. The CDR3 spans 15 residues. Looked up from germline, CDR1 is PRHDT and CDR2 is FYEKMQ (reference sequence).